This entry features one T cell receptor beta chain sequence. As yet, its antigen is unknown. This sample was included in a study of CXCR3-negative and CXCR3-positive naive CD8 T cells. Regarding the study as a whole: TRBV-TRBJ usage was similar across naive CXCR3 subsets but distinct in memory cells. CXCR3-positive naive cells carried more hydrophobic TRB CDR3s than CXCR3-negative naive cells did. Diversity ran similarly high across both naive subsets but far lower in memory CD8+ cells.

The study sorted every CD8+ T cell subset in triplicate at 310,000 or so cells each. UMI-labeled 5' RACE TRB cDNA libraries were prepared from the cells. TCRdb reprocessed the 5' RACE reads; each CDR3 protein has one entry and no DNA is given. The sample includes 120,000 to 150,000 distinct CDR3 sequences. This sequence was found in a human donor in good health. Some clones in this sample may be carry-over from other donors' samples. Input material: naive CXCR3+ CD8+ T cells from blood. Regarding subset: CD45RO-CCR7+CD27+CD95- naive CD8+ T cells expressing CXCR3 (TNR3+).

The chain's CDR3 is CASSMTSGSYNEQFF. The rearrangement uses TRBV19 and TRBJ2-1; TCRdb proposes TRBD2, but this gene call is untestable without DNA. Germline V lookup: CDR1 LNHDA, CDR2 SQIVND (reference sequence). This CDR3 is 15 amino acids long.